Following are 21 T cell receptor beta chains from one sample sequenced in a study of vaccination and CD4 T cells after COVID-19. Noted treatment: approximately 9-day PBMC culture with coronavirus spike peptide pools or control peptides (ViraFEST assay). Their antigens are not known. CD4+ T cells that had been cultured provided DNA sequenced with the Oncomine TCR Beta short-read assay. A single record per CDR3 protein comes from TCRdb applying MiXCR to the PCR reads. This table holds under 15,000 distinct CDR3 sequences, about 61% found once. Input material: CD4+ T cells from blood, cultured in vitro. Receptors originate from a human donor who had recovered from COVID-19.

The chain has TRBV27 and TRBJ2-2, with D perhaps TRBD1 (5 bases). The CDR3 spans 13 residues. Germline-derived CDR1 and CDR2 are MNHEY and SMNVEV (reference sequence). With 0 bases removed from V and 8 bases from J, the gap between germline ends came to 7 bases. CDR3 sequence reads: CASSLSGRGELFF. The CDR3 nucleotides read TGTGCCAGCAGTTTATCGGGGCGAGGGGAGCTGTTTTTT.

The rearrangement uses TRBV20-1 and TRBJ2-7; 11 nucleotides match TRBD1. Trimming removed 4 bases from V and 3 bases from J; junction bases left unmatched: 5. The CDR3 length is 14 residues. CDR1 DFQATT and CDR2 SNEGSKA come from the germline V gene (reference sequence). The CDR3: CSANAGTGGYEQYF. DNA for the CDR3: TGCAGTGCTAACGCCGGGACAGGGGGCTACGAGCAGTACTTC.

The V gene is TRBV24-1, the J gene TRBJ2-3; maybe TRBD1 (5 bases). Trimming left V 0 bases short and J 4 bases short, with 7 bases between. Germline V gene sequence: CDR1 KGHDR, CDR2 SFDVKD. CDR3 size: 14 residues. CDR3 in DNA: TGTGCCACCAGTGATTTGCAAGGGGCAGATACGCAGTATTTT. It encodes CATSDLQGADTQYF.

The chain carries TRBV6-1 and TRBJ1-1, with 7 bases lining up with TRBD1. CDR3 size: 15 residues. From germline, CDR1 is MNHNS and CDR2 SASEGT. V shed 5 bases and J 3 bases; nucleotides not matched to a gene: 9. The CDR3 DNA reads as TGTGCCAGCAGTCCACTGACAGGGATCCACACTGAAGCTTTCTTT. As protein: CASSPLTGIHTEAFF.

This clonotype has more than one count but fewer than ten. V usage is TRBV19 and J usage is TRBJ1-2; D is undetermined. Per the germline V gene, CDR1 is LNHDA and CDR2 is SQIVND (reference sequence). There are 14 residues in the CDR3. The V gene lost 9 bases and the J gene lost 3 bases, with 17 bases spanning the gap. CDR3 DNA: TGTGCCAGCAAACCCGGCGGCGGTCACTATGGCTACACCTTC. Translating gives CASKPGGGHYGYTF.

This clonotype was detected only once. This chain joins TRBV6-1 and TRBJ2-5; D gene ambiguous. Germline V gene sequence: CDR1 MNHNS, CDR2 SASEGT. V gave up 3 bases and J gave up 4 bases, with 3 bases separating them. This CDR3 contains 11 residues. The CDR3 DNA reads as TGTGCCAGCAGTGATCGAGAGACCCAGTACTTC. As protein: CASSDRETQYF.

The rearrangement joins TRBV27 to TRBJ1-1; D gene uncertain. The CDR3 is 14 amino acids. The ends were cut back, 3 bases at V and 1 base at J, with 9 bases in the middle. Germline loops: CDR1 MNHEY, CDR2 SMNVEV (reference sequence). The CDR3 spells CASSLAEPNTEAFF. The CDR3 coding sequence is TGTGCCAGCAGTTTGGCAGAACCGAACACTGAAGCTTTCTTT.

V usage is TRBV19 and J usage is TRBJ2-1; TRBD1 aligns across 10 bases. This CDR3 has 16 amino acids. CDR1 and CDR2 (germline): LNHDA, SQIVND (reference sequence). V lost 5 bases to trimming and J lost 4 bases; unmatched junction nucleotides: 8. CDR3 residues: CASSLGGQGRYNEQFF. The CDR3 nucleotides are TGTGCCAGTAGTCTAGGGGGACAGGGGAGGTACAATGAGCAGTTCTTC. Filled out from reference TRBV19 and TRBJ2-1, the complete variable domain reads DGGITQSPKYLFRKEGQNVTLSCEQNLNHDAMYWYRQDPGQGLRLIYYSQIVNDFQKGDIAEGYSVSREKKESFPLTVTSAQKNPTAFYLCASSLGGQGRYNEQFFGPGTRLTVL.

This clonotype was detected only a few times. The chain combines TRBV15 with TRBJ1-1; 9 bases are a match to TRBD1. The V segment lost 2 bases and the J segment 1 base; nucleotides outside the gene matches: 5. This CDR3 contains 16 residues. The germline CDR1 and CDR2 sequences are LNHNV and YYDKDF (reference sequence). The CDR3 DNA follows: TGTGCCACCAGCAGAAGGACAGGGGCCCAGAACACTGAAGCTTTCTTT. Translation gives CATSRRTGAQNTEAFF.

This clonotype showed up just once. V usage is TRBV2 and J usage is TRBJ2-1, with 7 bases lining up with TRBD2. V lost 5 bases and J lost 0; bases outside the gene matches: 1. The CDR3 covers 14 residues. Per the germline V gene, CDR1 is SNHLY and CDR2 is FYNNEI. The CDR3 sequence is CASSSSGSYNEQFF. The CDR3, as DNA: TGTGCCAGCAGTTCTAGCGGCTCCTACAATGAGCAGTTCTTC.

This clonotype was recorded once. This chain uses TRBV7-2 with TRBJ2-4; D assignment may be TRBD1 or TRBD2 (5 bases each). The CDR3 spans 13 residues. The germline CDR1 and CDR2 sequences are SGHTA and FQGNSA. V lost 6 bases, J lost 9 bases, and 15 bases lay in between. DNA for the CDR3: TGTGCCAGCAGACTGGGGGAAAGGGGCATTCAGTACTTC. The encoded protein is CASRLGERGIQYF.

On this clonotype itself: One junction end disagrees with the germline gene, perhaps due to a read error. This chain joins TRBV19 and TRBJ1-1; D remains unclear. This CDR3 contains 13 residues. Germline V gives CDR1 LNHDA, CDR2 SQIVND (reference sequence). For the CDR3, the DNA is TGTGTCAGTAGTATAGTAGGCGGAGGTGAAGCTTTCTTT. It codes for CVSSIVGGGEAFF.

This clonotype was counted only a few times. The J gene is TRBJ1-2, the V gene TRBV28; 8 bases match TRBD1. J gave up 4 bases and V 10 bases, and 17 bases lay outside the gene matches. Germline assignment: CDR1 MDHEN and CDR2 SYDVKM. CDR3 length equals 16 residues. The DNA for the CDR3 is TGTGCCACCGCTACTGGAGGTGGACAGGGAAGCTATGGCTACACCTTC. This encodes CATATGGGQGSYGYTF.

CDR3 loop: CASSPEADYEQYF. The CDR3 bases are TGTGCCAGCAGCCCCGAGGCCGATTACGAGCAGTACTTC. This sequence joins TRBV7-9 and TRBJ2-7, with D unresolved. With 5 bases removed from V and 4 bases from J, the gap between germline ends came to 12 bases. The CDR3 length is 13 residues. Germline V gene data show CDR1 as SEHNR and CDR2 as FQNEAQ (reference sequence).

The chain employs TRBV11-2 and TRBJ2-1; TRBD2 aligns across 9 bases. The trim removed 3 bases at V and 6 bases at J, leaving 3 bases unmatched. CDR1 and CDR2 (germline): SGHAT, FQNNGV. The CDR3 sequence is 14 residues long. The DNA of the CDR3 is TGTGCCAGCAGCTTTGCGGGGGGGCCCAATGAGCAGTTCTTC. This encodes CASSFAGGPNEQFF.

This clonotype has a single count. This chain links TRBV7-2 with TRBJ2-5; D is ambiguous. The CDR3 consists of 15 residues. Trimming took 0 bases from V and 4 from J, leaving 12 bases between them. Germline-derived CDR1 and CDR2 are SGHTA and FQGNSA. CDR3 in DNA: TGTGCCAGCAGCTTAGCATCCGGTCCGGCAGAGACCCAGTACTTC. Its protein product is CASSLASGPAETQYF.

The CDR3 reads CASSIFGQGGQPQHF. The CDR3 DNA sequence: TGTGCCAGTAGTATATTCGGCCAGGGAGGGCAGCCCCAGCATTTT. V and J are TRBV19 and TRBJ1-5; a weak D match, TRBD1 (5 bases). The germline V and J ends were trimmed by 2 bases and 7 bases, with 15 bases remaining between them. The CDR3 has 15 amino acids. The germline CDR1 and CDR2 sequences are LNHDA and SQIVND (reference sequence).

The chain has TRBV19 and TRBJ1-1, with D possibly TRBD1 on 5 matching bases. Germline CDR1 LNHDA, CDR2 SQIVND (reference sequence). V was shortened by 3 bases and J by 4 bases, with 15 bases between the two germline ends. The CDR3 spans 15 residues. CDR3 residues: CASSIRGPGTTEAFF. Written as DNA, the CDR3 is TGTGCCAGTAGTATTAGAGGGCCCGGGACCACTGAAGCTTTCTTT.

The genes are TRBV6-1 and TRBJ1-1; unclear D gene. Germline V gene sequence: CDR1 MNHNS, CDR2 SASEGT. This CDR3 is 11 amino acids long. The V end was cut by 6 bases, the J end by 8 bases, with 10 bases between. CDR3 in DNA: TGTGCCAGCAGAGCTTCAAGGGAAGCTTTCTTT. It encodes CASRASREAFF.

The sample holds a few counts of this clonotype. This chain uses TRBV6-1 with TRBJ1-3; TRBD1 might be the D (5 bases). Deletions cut 3 bases from V and 2 bases from J, with 5 bases between. Germline V gives CDR1 MNHNS, CDR2 SASEGT. This CDR3 is built from 13 residues. The CDR3 sequence: CASSEGPGNTIYF. CDR3 sequence (DNA): TGTGCCAGCAGTGAGGGGCCTGGAAACACCATATATTTT.

The genes are TRBV7-2 and TRBJ1-4; D perhaps matches TRBD1 (6 bases). Germline loops: CDR1 SGHTA, CDR2 FQGNSA. This CDR3 region has 14 residues. With 6 bases removed from V and 5 bases from J, the gap between germline ends came to 13 bases. CDR3 nucleotide sequence: TGTGCCAGCAGTCCGGACAGAGCAAATGAAAAACTGTTTTTT. It is translated as CASSPDRANEKLFF. Combining the CDR3 with reference TRBV7-2 and TRBJ1-4 gives the whole variable domain GAGVSQSPSNKVTEKGKDVELRCDPISGHTALYWYRQSLGQGLEFLIYFQGNSAPDKSGLPSDRFSAERTGGSVSTLTIQRTQQEDSAVYLCASSPDRANEKLFFGSGTQLSVL.